This T cell receptor beta chain appears in the sequencing data of a study of blood T cells in healthy people across ages. Study results and caveats: Possibly, changes in expanded clonotypes were confounded because donor CMV status was unknown. Naive T cell percentage showed a strong correlation with the diversity of TCR beta.

Concerning this clonotype: Antigen: not known.

The study drew donors from healthy Caucasian individuals in Russia aged roughly 6 to 90. A second about 7 to 12 cycle PCR used barcoded and J-beta primers. A template-switch adaptor containing 12 random nucleotides labeled each cDNA molecule. TCRdb redid the calling of the 5' RACE reads with MiXCR, one entry per CDR3 protein. Among about 670,000 distinct CDR3 sequences, under 65% were seen once, and the ten largest hold roughly 13%. What was sequenced was blood. The sequence was obtained from a woman of 80 years or more in good health.

CDR3 coding DNA: TGTGCCAGCAGTCGCCGAGGGCAGGGCATCACAGATACGCAGTATTTT. It yields the protein CASSRRGQGITDTQYF. V is TRBV12-3 or TRBV12-4 and J is TRBJ2-3, with D perhaps assigned TRBD1 or TRBD2 (5 bases each). The CDR3 runs 16 residues. Trimming removed 5 bases from V and 2 bases from J, with 17 bases in between.